Given below is one T cell receptor (beta chain) in context. Each donor was a Caucasian adult residing in Nashville, Tennessee. The sample originates from a study of shared clonotypes between healthy human individuals. Germline CDR1 and CDR2: SGDLS and YYNGEE. Trimming took 4 bases from V and 1 from J, leaving 8 bases between them. This CDR3 is 14 amino acids long. Libraries were prepared by immunoSEQ multiplex PCR; TCRdb keeps only in-frame clonotypes and omits some of them. The repertoire has about 2.4 million clones, over 85% of them found once; the top ten carry about 0.39%. Material for sequencing was naive CD4+ T cells from PBMCs. The subset was: CD45RA+ positively selected. This sequence joins TRBV9 and TRBJ2-2, with D uncertain. This TCR was recovered from a man between 18 and 29 years old in good health. Some clones in this sample may be carry-over from other donors' samples. The CDR3 bases are TGTGCCAGCAGCCCGTGGGGGAACACCGGGGAGCTGTTTTTT. It translates to CASSPWGNTGELFF.